This T cell receptor (beta chain) was sequenced during a study of blood T cell repertoires in COVID-19. For the study at large: Sources were T cells, B-cell-depleted T cells, or PBMCs; the material itself was cDNA or gDNA.

Per the original methods: Estimation of nucleated cell counts relied on the amplification of reference gene primers. The repertoire was sequenced with immunoSEQ multiplex PCR; TCRdb's copy has only in-frame clones and lacks some. The D gene and trimming were derived from the DNA, and the V and J assignments and clone size from that table. The table lists hundreds of thousands of clones, about 89% of them singletons. Trimming at V came to 7 bases and at J to 2 bases, leaving 2 bases not matched to a gene. Per germline, CDR1 MNHEY and CDR2 SVGAGI. There are 12 residues in the CDR3. Sample: peripheral blood. This receptor was obtained from a woman in her fifties or sixties who had recovered from COVID-19. This chain connects TRBV6-5 to TRBJ2-7; the match to TRBD1 covers 7 bases. As DNA, the CDR3 is TGTGCCAGCACCGGGACAGCCTACGAGCAGTACTTC. It is translated as CASTGTAYEQYF.